The next 19 T cell receptor beta chains were all read from a single sample in a study of OX40 agonist ivuxolimab in advanced cancers. The table came from immunoSEQ multiplex PCR; TCRdb's copy has only in-frame clones and leaves some out. Of about 64,000 clones in the sample, about four fifths are singletons; the top ten hold 4.5% to 5%. The sequencing used CD4+ or CD8+ T cells sorted from blood, collected in a trial of the OX40 agonist ivuxolimab. The origin of the receptors is an adult with an advanced solid tumor such as melanoma, head and neck, liver or kidney cancer.

This chain connects TRBV30 to TRBJ2-6; D unresolved. The germline V and J ends were trimmed by 4 bases and 2 bases, with 6 bases remaining between them. CDR1 is GTSNPN, CDR2 SVGIG, per germline (reference sequence). CDR3 size: 13 residues. The CDR3 here is CAWKPPGANVLTF. The CDR3 DNA follows: TGTGCCTGGAAACCCCCTGGGGCCAACGTCCTGACTTTC.

V is TRBV6-5 and J is TRBJ2-2; the D is unclear. V was clipped by 3 bases and J by 1 base, with 6 bases between them. There are 14 residues in the CDR3. Germline lookup yields CDR1 MNHEY and CDR2 SVGAGI. CDR3 DNA sequence: TGTGCCAGCAGTTATGCCCGGAACACCGGGGAGCTGTTTTTT. Translated: CASSYARNTGELFF.

The rearrangement uses TRBV28 and TRBJ2-7, with D maybe TRBD2 (5 bases). The length of the CDR3 is 14 residues. Trimming stripped 5 bases from V and 4 bases from J, with 15 bases between. Germline CDR1 reads MDHEN; CDR2 reads SYDVKM. CDR3 coding DNA: TGTGCCAGCAGTCTCTGGCAGGACTGGTACGAGCAGTACTTC. Its protein product is CASSLWQDWYEQYF.

This clone was counted a few times. The chain joins TRBV5-1 to TRBJ2-3, with a possible D match to TRBD2 (5 bases). The CDR3 is 16 residues long. The ends were cut back, 0 bases at V and 2 bases at J, with 13 bases in the middle. In germline, CDR1 is SGHRS, CDR2 YFSETQ. DNA of the CDR3: TGCGCCAGCAGCTTGGATCCTGGACTGAACACAGATACGCAGTATTTT. Its protein is CASSLDPGLNTDTQYF.

This chain uses TRBV23-1 with TRBJ2-1; D may be TRBD1 (5 bases). TRBV23-1 qualifies as an ORF whose function is uncertain. With 8 bases removed from V and 6 bases from J, the gap between germline ends came to 14 bases. There are 13 residues in the CDR3. CDR3 in DNA: TGCGCCAGCCCTGACAGTAAAGGCAATGAGCAGTTCTTC. This encodes CASPDSKGNEQFF.

Only one count was recorded for this clone. J is TRBJ1-2 and V is TRBV11-3; TRBD1 aligns across 7 bases. This CDR3 is 13 amino acids long. Germline values: CDR1 SGHNT, CDR2 YENEEA. The V and J ends lost 3 bases and 7 bases, in that order; junction bases with no gene match: 5. CDR3 sequence (DNA): TGTGCCAGCAGCTTCCTAGACAGGGCTGGCTACACCTTC. This encodes CASSFLDRAGYTF.

The chain combines TRBV5-4 with TRBJ1-4, with no clear D. CDR3 length: 15 amino acids. V was clipped by 0 bases and J by 7 bases, with 13 bases between them. Germline V gene sequence: CDR1 SGHNT, CDR2 YYREEE (reference sequence). In DNA, the CDR3 is TGTGCCAGCAGCTTGGCAGGACCTCGGGGTGAAAAACTGTTTTTT. Its protein is CASSLAGPRGEKLFF.

This chain links TRBV19 with TRBJ1-2, with 9 positions matching TRBD1. Losses at the gene ends were 7 bases for V and 5 bases for J; bases not matched to a gene: 5. CDR1 is LNHDA, CDR2 SQIVND, per germline (reference sequence). The CDR3 runs to 13 residues. The CDR3 is CASTGTGPYGYTF. Written as DNA, the CDR3 is TGTGCCAGTACCGGGACAGGGCCATATGGCTACACCTTC.

This CDR3 reads CASSQVITGPPREKLFF. Written as DNA, the CDR3 is TGCGCCAGCAGCCAAGTCATAACAGGGCCCCCTCGAGAAAAACTGTTTTTT. The rearrangement joins TRBV4-3 to TRBJ1-4; the D gene is possibly TRBD1 (6 bases). There are 17 residues in the CDR3. The germline V gene encodes CDR1 LGHNA and CDR2 YSLEER. V was cut by 1 base and J by 8 bases, with 20 bases left in between.

This chain joins TRBV6-5 and TRBJ1-1, with TRBD1 matching over 7 bases. Germline values: CDR1 MNHEY, CDR2 SVGAGI. The V and J ends lost 5 bases and 7 bases, in that order; junction bases with no gene match: 4. The CDR3 loop spans 12 amino acids. CDR3 residues: CASSTQGSEAFF. The CDR3 region has the DNA TGTGCCAGCAGTACACAGGGGAGTGAAGCTTTCTTT.

The chain is built from TRBV7-8 and TRBJ1-4, with D perhaps matching TRBD1 (6 bases). The length of the CDR3 is 15 residues. CDR1 and CDR2 (germline): SGHVS, FQNEAQ. Deletions cut 2 bases from V and 2 bases from J, with 9 bases between. CDR3 nucleotides: TGTGCCAGCAGCTTAAACAGGGATACTAATGAAAAACTGTTTTTT. It codes for CASSLNRDTNEKLFF.

CDR3 amino acids: CSVENSGRLGGYTF. CDR3 in DNA: TGCAGCGTTGAAAATTCAGGGCGATTGGGTGGCTACACCTTC. The chain uses TRBV29-1 and TRBJ1-2, with TRBD1 as a possible D gene (5 bases). From germline, CDR1 is SQVTM and CDR2 ANQGSEA. V was pared by 2 bases and J by 7 bases, with 17 bases between. This CDR3 has 14 residues.

This sequence joins TRBV14 and TRBJ2-5, with D tentatively TRBD1 or TRBD2 (6 bases each). This CDR3 comprises 18 residues. The germline V gene encodes CDR1 SGHDN and CDR2 FVKESK. Trimming left V 0 bases short and J 4 bases short, with 21 bases between. The CDR3 sequence: CASSQEGRQGRLRETQYF. The CDR3 bases are TGTGCCAGCAGCCAAGAGGGTCGTCAGGGGAGGTTGAGAGAGACCCAGTACTTC.

The chain combines TRBV11-1 with TRBJ2-5; D may be TRBD2 (5 bases). V was clipped by 3 bases and J by 0 bases, with 5 bases between them. Germline CDR1 SGHAT, CDR2 FQDESV (reference sequence). This CDR3 is built from 13 residues. The CDR3 spells CASSFGNQETQYF. In DNA form, the CDR3 reads TGTGCCAGCAGCTTCGGGAACCAAGAGACCCAGTACTTC.

This clone was found a few times. In nucleotides, the CDR3 is TGTGCCTGGAGTGTATCTAGCGGGAAGGCAGATACGCAGTATTTT. Protein product: CAWSVSSGKADTQYF. This sequence joins TRBV30 and TRBJ2-3; TRBD2 agrees at 9 bases. CDR1 is GTSNPN and CDR2 is SVGIG in the germline V gene (reference sequence). The ends lost 0 bases at V and 4 bases at J; junction bases unmatched: 5. This CDR3 is 15 amino acids long.

The chain is built from TRBV6-6 and TRBJ1-2; a weak D match, TRBD1 (6 bases). V was cut by 0 bases and J by 8 bases, with 16 bases left in between. From germline, CDR1 is MNHNY and CDR2 SVGAGI (reference sequence). The CDR3 spans 15 residues. CDR3 nucleotides: TGTGCCAGCAGTTACTCCGGGACACAGACGCGAGGCTACACCTTC. Encoded protein: CASSYSGTQTRGYTF.

V is TRBV18 and J is TRBJ2-4; 15 bases are a match to TRBD2. Germline V CDR1 and CDR2: KGHSH, LQKENI. V was clipped by 3 bases and J by 0 bases; unmatched bases: 6. The CDR3 loop spans 19 amino acids. This CDR3 reads CASSPGLAGGSLAKNIQYF. As DNA, the CDR3 is TGTGCCAGCTCACCGGGACTAGCGGGAGGATCCTTAGCCAAAAACATTCAGTACTTC. Using reference TRBV18 and TRBJ2-4 for the parts outside the CDR3, the full variable domain is NAGVMQNPRHLVRRRGQEARLRCSPMKGHSHVYWYRQLPEEGLKFMVYLQKENIIDESGMPKERFSAEFPKEGPSILRIQQVVRGDSAAYFCASSPGLAGGSLAKNIQYFGAGTRLSVL.

The rearrangement uses TRBV4-1 and TRBJ2-3; 7 bases agree with TRBD2. The CDR3 covers 15 residues. With V trimmed by 0 bases and J by 3 bases, 3 bases remained unmatched. Per germline, CDR1 MGHRA and CDR2 YSYEKL. Here the CDR3 DNA reads TGCGCCAGCAGCCAAGAGGAGCGGGGAACAGATACGCAGTATTTT. This codes for CASSQEERGTDTQYF.

The rearrangement uses TRBV7-9 and TRBJ2-1, with TRBD2 matching 7 bases. CDR1 is SEHNR and CDR2 is FQNEAQ in the germline V gene (reference sequence). The V segment lost 3 bases and the J segment 5 bases; nucleotides outside the gene matches: 7. The length of the CDR3 is 15 residues. Written as DNA, the CDR3 is TGTGCCAGCAGCTTGGGGAGGGCTAGTAACAATGAGCAGTTCTTC. Translated: CASSLGRASNNEQFF.